This entry is about one T cell receptor beta chain. Germline CDR1 reads SGDLS; CDR2 reads YYNGEE. Trimming removed 1 base at V and 2 bases at J, with 6 bases between. The CDR3 is made up of 13 amino acids. This specimen belongs to a study of blood T cell repertoires in COVID-19. Study at large: From the United States, Italy and Spain came samples of acute and convalescent COVID-19.

Original processing methods: Estimated nucleated cell counts came from reference gene primer amplification. Using immunoSEQ multiplex PCR, the repertoire was profiled, and TCRdb retains in-frame clones only, with some absent. That table furnishes V, J and clone size, whereas the DNA furnished D and trimming. The sample consists of 100,000 or so clones, nearly 90% of them appearing once. The sequenced sample was peripheral blood. The chain has TRBV9 and TRBJ1-1; D uncertain. The receptor was isolated from a woman aged 55 to 70 with acute or convalescent COVID-19. CDR3 sequence: CASSVFPNTEAFF. The CDR3 DNA sequence: TGTGCCAGCAGCGTATTCCCAAACACTGAAGCTTTCTTT. Variable domain in full (rest from reference TRBV9 and TRBJ1-1): DSGVTQTPKHLITATGQRVTLRCSPRSGDLSVYWYQQSLDQGLQFLIQYYNGEERAKGNILERFSAQQFPDLHSELNLSSLELGDSALYFCASSVFPNTEAFFGQGTRLTVV.